These 10 T cell receptor beta chains were sequenced from one sample in a study of blood T cell repertoires in COVID-19. TCRdb keeps only in-frame clones here, not all; method: immunoSEQ multiplex PCR. The sample gives 250,000 to 300,000 clones, approximately 83% of which show up once; roughly 11% is in the top ten. The sample consisted of peripheral blood. All receptors come from a woman in her 70s with acute or convalescent COVID-19.

This clone was seen only a few times. The chain combines TRBV5-5 with TRBJ2-7; 8 positions agree with TRBD1. Germline trimming cut 2 bases from V and 5 bases from J; bases unmatched to any gene: 6. The CDR3 length is 14 residues. The germline gives CDR1 SGHKS, CDR2 YYEKEE (reference sequence). CDR3 loop: CASSLGGQGNEQYF. In DNA form, the CDR3 reads TGTGCCAGCAGCTTAGGCGGACAGGGCAACGAGCAGTACTTC.

The CDR3 here is CASSPDSTFYGYTF. CDR3 in DNA: TGTGCCAGCTCACCGGACAGTACCTTCTATGGCTACACCTTC. The chain recombines TRBV18 with TRBJ1-2; D is perhaps TRBD1 (6 bases). The germline CDR1 and CDR2 sequences are KGHSH and LQKENI. V lost 3 bases and J lost 4, with 12 bases in between. This CDR3 region has 14 residues.

The chain links TRBV7-7 to TRBJ2-3, with 15 bases aligning to TRBD2. Germline CDR1 and CDR2: SSHAT and FNYEAQ (reference sequence). V dropped 5 bases and J dropped 6; count of bases not matched to a gene: 6. The CDR3 runs 16 residues. The CDR3 DNA reads TGTGCCAGCAGCCCGGGACTAGCGGGGGGCCGGGATACGCAGTATTTT. This sequence encodes CASSPGLAGGRDTQYF.

V and J are TRBV2 and TRBJ2-5, with TRBD1 matching over 7 bases. The CDR3 is made up of 13 amino acids. With 6 bases clipped from V and 3 bases from J, the junction kept 4 bases outside the gene matches. Germline loops: CDR1 SNHLY, CDR2 FYNNEI. CDR3 in DNA: TGTGCCAGCAGAGACAGGGCGAAAGAGACCCAGTACTTC. Residues: CASRDRAKETQYF.

V usage is TRBV29-1 and J usage is TRBJ2-7; perhaps TRBD1 as D (6 bases). V was pared by 4 bases and J by 4 bases, with 11 bases between. Germline V gene lookup returns CDR1 SQVTM and CDR2 ANQGSEA. The CDR3 spans 12 residues. The CDR3 reads CSVAGGTYEQYF. The CDR3, as DNA: TGCAGCGTTGCGGGTGGGACATACGAGCAGTACTTC.

This sequence joins TRBV3-1 (or the pseudogene TRBV3-2) and TRBJ2-3; 7 bases map to TRBD2. The CDR3 is 12 amino acids. J lost 1 base, V lost 8 bases, and 0 bases had no gene match. Germline V gene data show CDR1 as LGHDT and CDR2 as YNNKEL (reference sequence). The CDR3 sequence is CASRGGTDTQYF. The DNA for the CDR3 is TGTGCCAGCCGGGGGGGCACAGATACGCAGTATTTT.

The CDR3 reads CAGREGSTSGNTIYF. CDR3 nucleotides: TGTGCCGGGCGGGAGGGATCAACCTCTGGAAACACCATATATTTT. V and J are TRBV6-5 and TRBJ1-3; D call uncertain. Germline V gives CDR1 MNHEY, CDR2 SVGAGI. The V gene lost 11 bases and the J gene lost 0 bases, with 17 bases spanning the gap. This CDR3 spans 15 amino acids.

The chain carries TRBV5-6 and TRBJ1-1; no clear D. In germline, CDR1 is SGHDT, CDR2 YYEEEE. CDR3 size: 12 residues. The V end was cut by 2 bases, the J end by 7 bases, with 9 bases between. CDR3 DNA sequence: TGTGCCAGCAGCTTTGGCGGTGGTGAAGCTTTCTTT. As protein: CASSFGGGEAFF.

This chain uses TRBV7-9 with TRBJ1-2, with a weak D call TRBD1 (5 bases). This CDR3 comprises 13 residues. Trimming removed 5 bases from V and 4 bases from J, with 11 bases in between. Germline CDR1 is SEHNR and CDR2 is FQNEAQ (reference sequence). The CDR3 here is CASSQDKSYGYTF. CDR3 nucleotides: TGTGCCAGCAGCCAGGACAAAAGCTATGGCTACACCTTC.

This chain links TRBV7-2 with TRBJ2-3; D is possibly TRBD2 (6 bases). Germline assignment: CDR1 SGHTA and CDR2 FQGNSA. With 7 bases removed from V and 6 bases from J, the gap between germline ends came to 23 bases. This CDR3 is built from 16 residues. As DNA, the CDR3 is TGTGCCAGCAACGCCCTAAGAGCGGCGGGGCGGGATACGCAGTATTTT. It translates to CASNALRAAGRDTQYF.